This entry lists 10 T cell receptor beta chains sequenced from one sample in a study of early T cells in non-severe SARS-CoV-2 infection. TCRdb re-derived calls from the 5' RACE reads in MiXCR, one entry per CDR3 protein. The table records 26,000 or so distinct CDR3 sequences, around 5.5% of them present only once. Sequencing was done on a sample of whole blood. Receptor source: an adult who was a healthcare worker with PCR-confirmed SARS-CoV-2 infection or an uninfected control (not recorded which).

This clonotype was seen repeatedly, ten times or more. V usage is TRBV5-1 and J usage is TRBJ1-6; D perhaps matches TRBD1 (5 bases). V was pared by 1 base and J by 10 bases, with 15 bases between. From germline, CDR1 is SGHRS and CDR2 YFSETQ. The CDR3 length is 15 residues. The CDR3: CASSLSGRSRSPLHF. The CDR3 coding sequence is TGCGCCAGCAGCTTGTCGGGGCGGTCTAGGTCACCCCTCCACTTT.

This clonotype was seen a few times. The chain employs TRBV7-9 and TRBJ1-1; a possible D gene is TRBD1 (5 bases). Germline V gene data show CDR1 as SEHNR and CDR2 as FQNEAQ (reference sequence). This CDR3 is built from 15 residues. The V end was cut by 0 bases, the J end by 1 base, with 9 bases between. In DNA, the CDR3 is TGTGCCAGCAGCTTAGCTGGGGCCTCGAACACTGAAGCTTTCTTT. Translated: CASSLAGASNTEAFF.

This clonotype qualifies as medium-sized. The chain couples TRBV5-4 to TRBJ2-6; D uncertain. The V and J ends lost 4 bases and 0 bases respectively, with 2 bases between them. Germline CDR1 SGHNT, CDR2 YYREEE (reference sequence). CDR3 length: 13 amino acids. The chain's CDR3 is CASSLSGANVLTF. CDR3 DNA: TGTGCCAGCAGCCTCTCTGGGGCCAACGTCCTGACTTTC.

This clonotype was counted ten times or more. The CDR3 nucleotides are TGTGCCAGCAGTTTAAAACAGAGCTACGAGCAGTACTTC. Translating gives CASSLKQSYEQYF. The genes are TRBV27 and TRBJ2-7; no clear D. Trimming removed 2 bases from V and 3 bases from J, with 8 bases in between. CDR1 and CDR2 from the germline V gene are MNHEY and SMNVEV (reference sequence). The length of the CDR3 is 13 residues.

This clonotype has a count of ten or more. The gene calls are TRBV4-2 and TRBJ1-6, with TRBD1 matching over 10 bases. Trimming removed 2 bases from V and 8 bases from J; junction bases left unmatched: 3. This CDR3 contains 15 residues. In germline, CDR1 is LGHNA, CDR2 YNFKEQ. CDR3 sequence reads: CASSQPGTGDSPLHF. CDR3 in DNA: TGTGCCAGCAGCCAACCTGGGACAGGGGATTCACCCCTCCACTTT.

This clonotype was detected many times. The genes are TRBV20-1 and TRBJ2-3; 12 nucleotides align to TRBD2. V lost 5 bases and J lost 0; bases outside the gene matches: 6. The CDR3 loop spans 16 amino acids. CDR1 DFQATT and CDR2 SNEGSKA come from the germline V gene (reference sequence). The CDR3 loop is CSASSGTSGSTDTQYF. The CDR3 DNA follows: TGCAGTGCTTCAAGCGGGACTAGCGGGAGCACAGATACGCAGTATTTT.

A word on this clonotype: This sequence may be a read error, since a much larger clone differs from it by one base. The J gene is TRBJ2-7, the V gene TRBV18, with D perhaps given as TRBD1 or TRBD2 (5 bases each). Germline loops: CDR1 KGHSH, CDR2 LQKENI. Trimming shortened V by 5 bases and J by 0 bases, and 20 bases separated the two germline ends. This CDR3 comprises 17 residues. The CDR3 DNA is TGTGCCAGCTCAGCCTTTGAGGGACGGACAAGCTCCTACGAGCAGTACTTC. As protein: CASSAFEGRTSSYEQYF.

This clonotype is judged medium-sized. This chain connects TRBV7-6 to TRBJ2-7; TRBD1 aligns across 11 bases. V shed 0 bases and J 5 bases; nucleotides not matched to a gene: 3. Germline CDR1 and CDR2: SGHVS and FNYEAQ. The CDR3 contains 15 residues. The CDR3 nucleotides are TGTGCCAGCAGCTTAGCGGGACAGGGGGTAAACGAGCAGTACTTC. It codes for CASSLAGQGVNEQYF.

This CDR3 is CASRRRGEKLFF. In DNA, the CDR3 is TGTGCCAGCCGGAGGAGGGGTGAAAAACTGTTTTTT. The chain couples TRBV6-5 to TRBJ1-4, with D possibly matching TRBD1 (5 bases). Germline CDR1 MNHEY, CDR2 SVGAGI. CDR3 size: 12 residues. V was clipped by 8 bases and J by 7 bases, with 11 bases between them.

The genes are TRBV9 and TRBJ1-3; maybe TRBD1 (6 bases). The CDR3 has 16 amino acids. Germline V gene lookup returns CDR1 SGDLS and CDR2 YYNGEE. The V end was cut by 0 bases, the J end by 3 bases, with 13 bases between. The CDR3 sequence is CASSVDSGASGNTIYF. The CDR3 region has the DNA TGTGCCAGCAGCGTAGATTCAGGGGCGAGTGGAAACACCATATATTTT.